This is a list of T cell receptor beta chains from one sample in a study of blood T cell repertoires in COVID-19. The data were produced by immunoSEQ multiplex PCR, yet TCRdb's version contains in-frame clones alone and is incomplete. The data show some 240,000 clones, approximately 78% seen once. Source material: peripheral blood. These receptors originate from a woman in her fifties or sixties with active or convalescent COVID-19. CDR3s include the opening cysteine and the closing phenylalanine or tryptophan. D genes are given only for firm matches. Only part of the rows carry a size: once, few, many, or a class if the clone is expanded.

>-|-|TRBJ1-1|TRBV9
TGTGCCAGCAGCGTACCGGGGAACACTGAAGCTTTCTTT
CASSVPGNTEAFF
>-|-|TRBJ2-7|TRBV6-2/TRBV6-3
TGTGCCAGCAGTTACACCCTCAGCGGCCTCTACGAGCAGTACTTC
CASSYTLSGLYEQYF
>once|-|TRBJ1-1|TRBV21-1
TGTGCCAGCAGCAAACGGGATCCCGGTAGCGGTGAAGCTTTCTTT
CASSKRDPGSGEAFF
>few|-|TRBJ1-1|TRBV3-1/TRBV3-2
TGTGCCACCAAACAGGGCGGGGGGACTGAAGCTTTCTTT
CATKQGGGTEAFF
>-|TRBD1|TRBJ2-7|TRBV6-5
TGTGCCAGCACCCGGGACAGGGTAATTGCCGAGCAGTACTTC
CASTRDRVIAEQYF
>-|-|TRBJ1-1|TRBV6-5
TGTGCCAGCAGCCCCGTTTTGACAGCTGTAGCTTTCTTT
CASSPVLTAVAFF
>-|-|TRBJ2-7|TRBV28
TGTGCCAGCACCCCTGGGGGCCGATACTACGAGCAGTACTTC
CASTPGGRYYEQYF
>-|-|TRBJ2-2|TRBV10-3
TGTGCCACCCTGGGACTTTTGAACACCGGGGAGCTGTTTTTT
CATLGLLNTGELFF
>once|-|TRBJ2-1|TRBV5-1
TGCGCCAGCAGCGCAGGACAGCTCTACAATGAGCAGTTCTTC
CASSAGQLYNEQFF
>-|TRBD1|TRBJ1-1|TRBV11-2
TGTGCCAGCAGCCCGGACGACAGGGGGCGGGGGGAAGCTTTCTTT
CASSPDDRGRGEAFF
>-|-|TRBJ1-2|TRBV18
TGTGCCAGCTCACCACCGTCACAATATGGCTACACCTTC
CASSPPSQYGYTF
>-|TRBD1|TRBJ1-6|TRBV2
TGTGCCAGCAGTGAAGCCGGGACAGGAGATAACCCCCTCCACTTT
CASSEAGTGDNPLHF
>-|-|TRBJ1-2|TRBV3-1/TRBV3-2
TGTGCCAGCAGCCAACATGTCGATTCTACTGGCTACACCTTC
CASSQHVDSTGYTF
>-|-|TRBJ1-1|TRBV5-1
TGCGCCAGCAGCTTGGCTGGGGGAGGGGGCACTGAAGCTTTCTTT
CASSLAGGGGTEAFF
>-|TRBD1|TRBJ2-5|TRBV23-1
TGCGCCAGCAGTCCTCACCCGGGGACAGACCAAGAGACCCAGTACTTC
CASSPHPGTDQETQYF
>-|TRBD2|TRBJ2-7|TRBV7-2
TGTGCCAGCAGCTTAAAACCCGGGCGACTAGCGGATAACTACGAGCAGTACTTC
CASSLKPGRLADNYEQYF
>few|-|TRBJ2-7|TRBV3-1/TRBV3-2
TGTGCCAGCAGCCAAGAACAGGTGGCGTCCTACGAGCAGTACTTC
CASSQEQVASYEQYF
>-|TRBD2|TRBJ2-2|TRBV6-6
TGTGCCAGCAGTTATCCTCTAGCGGGGCCCACCGGGGAGCTGTTTTTT
CASSYPLAGPTGELFF
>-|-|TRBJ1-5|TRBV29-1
TGCAGCGTTGGTGGCACCGGGGATCAGCCCCAGCATTTT
CSVGGTGDQPQHF
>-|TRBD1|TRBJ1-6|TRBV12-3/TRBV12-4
TGTGCCAGCAGCCGGACAGGGACTTCGAGTTTTGACTTT
CASSRTGTSSFDF
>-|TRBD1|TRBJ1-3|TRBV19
TGTGCCAGTCACAGGGGTAGCACTGGAAACACCATATATTTT
CASHRGSTGNTIYF